The 3 T cell receptor beta chains below come from one sample, sequenced in a study of cytomegalovirus exposure and HLA in healthy donors. TCRdb keeps only in-frame clones here, not all; method: immunoSEQ multiplex PCR. The sample lists over 250,000 clones; 70% to 90% were seen once. Sequencing used PBMCs. Receptor source: a woman under 30 in good health and CMV-seronegative.

The CDR3 bases are TGTGCCACCAGAGGGAATGGCTACACCTTC. It translates to CATRGNGYTF. The rearrangement uses TRBV19 and TRBJ1-2; no firm D call. The CDR3 is 10 residues long. Germline V gene data show CDR1 as LNHDA and CDR2 as SQIVND (reference sequence). V was cut by 10 bases and J by 6 bases, with 9 bases left in between.

The J gene is TRBJ1-2, the V gene TRBV9; possibly TRBD1 for D (5 bases). Germline V CDR1 and CDR2: SGDLS, YYNGEE. The CDR3 runs 14 residues. V gave up 3 bases and J gave up 6 bases, with 15 bases separating them. In DNA, the CDR3 is TGTGCCAGCAGCGCCTCTTGGGGGGTCGATGGCTACACCTTC. This codes for CASSASWGVDGYTF. Full variable domain (outside the CDR3, taken from reference TRBV9 and TRBJ1-2): DSGVTQTPKHLITATGQRVTLRCSPRSGDLSVYWYQQSLDQGLQFLIQYYNGEERAKGNILERFSAQQFPDLHSELNLSSLELGDSALYFCASSASWGVDGYTFGSGTRLTVV.

V gene TRBV5-4 combines with J gene TRBJ2-1; 12 positions agree with TRBD1. CDR3 size: 16 residues. The V segment lost 3 bases and the J segment 3 bases; nucleotides outside the gene matches: 4. The germline gives CDR1 SGHNT, CDR2 YYREEE (reference sequence). This chain's CDR3 is CASSSGTGGFYNEQFF. DNA for the CDR3: TGTGCCAGCAGCTCCGGGACAGGGGGCTTCTACAATGAGCAGTTCTTC. The full variable domain, rest sourced from reference TRBV5-4 and TRBJ2-1, is ETGVTQSPTHLIKTRGQQVTLRCSSQSGHNTVSWYQQALGQGPQFIFQYYREEENGRGNFPPRFSGLQFPNYSSELNVNALELDDSALYLCASSSGTGGFYNEQFFGPGTRLTVL.